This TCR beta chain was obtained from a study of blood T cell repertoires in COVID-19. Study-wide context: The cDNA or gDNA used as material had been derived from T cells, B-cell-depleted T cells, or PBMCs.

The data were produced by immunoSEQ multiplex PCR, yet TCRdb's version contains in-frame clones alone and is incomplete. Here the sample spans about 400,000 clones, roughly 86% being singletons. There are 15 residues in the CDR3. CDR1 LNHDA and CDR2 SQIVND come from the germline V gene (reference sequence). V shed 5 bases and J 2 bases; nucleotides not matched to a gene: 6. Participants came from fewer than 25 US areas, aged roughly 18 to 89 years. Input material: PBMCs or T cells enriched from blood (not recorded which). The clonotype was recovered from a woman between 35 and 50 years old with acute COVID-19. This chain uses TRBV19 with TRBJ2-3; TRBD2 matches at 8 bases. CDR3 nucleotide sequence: TGTGCCAGTAGTCCACCGGGACTAGTCACAGATACGCAGTATTTT. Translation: CASSPPGLVTDTQYF.